This TCR beta chain was profiled in a study of shared clonotypes between healthy human individuals. Turning to the study itself: Donors had three CD4 naive, three CD4 memory, two CD8 naive and one CD8 memory plate apiece.

In the study's own analysis: Junction-only immunoSEQ data arrived without quality scores, meaning filtering differed. Clones were read by immunoSEQ multiplex PCR, and TCRdb kept only the in-frame ones, dropping some. That table gives V, J and clone size, and the DNA gave D and trimming. The sample lists around 1.9 million clones, 85% to 95% occurring once. Positive CCR7 selection of CD45RO-negative cells yielded the naive CD8 cells, and terminally differentiated effector memory CD45RA+ cells were excluded. The study drew all its donors from Caucasian adults living in Nashville, Tennessee. Regarding the study as a whole: The authors sampled blood alone, and tissue repertoires likely differ.

Germline CDR1 and CDR2: MDHEN and SYDVKM. Trimming pared 7 bases from V and 1 base from J, leaving 6 bases between. CDR3 length equals 12 residues. As concerns this clone: The antigen remains unidentified.

The V and J genes are TRBV28 and TRBJ2-3, with no clear D. The source material was naive CD8+ T cells from PBMCs. This sequence was found in a man in his late teens or twenties in good health. Some clones in this sample may be carry-over from other donors' samples. CDR3 nucleotides: TGTGCCAGCAAGAATGGCACAGATACGCAGTATTTT. This codes for CASKNGTDTQYF.